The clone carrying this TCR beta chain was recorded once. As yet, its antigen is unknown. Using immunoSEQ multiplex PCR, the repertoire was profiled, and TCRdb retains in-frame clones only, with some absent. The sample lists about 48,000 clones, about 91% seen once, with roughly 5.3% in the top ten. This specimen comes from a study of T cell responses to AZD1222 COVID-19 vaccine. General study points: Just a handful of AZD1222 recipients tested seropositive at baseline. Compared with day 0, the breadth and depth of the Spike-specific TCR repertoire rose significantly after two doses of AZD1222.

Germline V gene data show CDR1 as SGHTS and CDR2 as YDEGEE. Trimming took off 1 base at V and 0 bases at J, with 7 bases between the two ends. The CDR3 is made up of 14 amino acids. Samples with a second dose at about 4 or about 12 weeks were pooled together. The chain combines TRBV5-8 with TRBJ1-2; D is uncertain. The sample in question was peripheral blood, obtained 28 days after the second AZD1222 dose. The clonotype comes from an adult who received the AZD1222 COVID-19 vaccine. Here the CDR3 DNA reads TGTGCCAGCAGCTTGTACAGAGCTAACTATGGCTACACCTTC. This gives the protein CASSLYRANYGYTF.